This T cell receptor (beta chain) originates from a study of CD8 T cells in ankylosing spondylitis. The CDR3 is 14 residues long. The V end was cut by 5 bases, the J end by 2 bases, with 9 bases between. Per germline, CDR1 SGHTA and CDR2 FQGTGA. This clonotype was seen just once. For TCR beta, libraries came from quantitative 5'-RACE with molecular barcodes. TCRdb used MiXCR to reprocess the 5' RACE reads, holding one entry per CDR3 protein. The profile shows 150,000 to 200,000 distinct CDR3 sequences, around 17% of them singletons. The clonotype originates from a male donor with ankylosing spondylitis or in good health (not recorded which). The source material was blood, either unsorted or a sorted T cell fraction (not recorded which). J is TRBJ2-2 and V is TRBV7-3; D perhaps matches TRBD2 (5 bases). CDR3 coding DNA: TGTGCCAGCAGCCTTACTAGAAACACCGGGGAGCTGTTTTTT. This gives the protein CASSLTRNTGELFF.